This is a list of T cell receptor beta chains from one sample in a study of T cells after yellow fever vaccination. TCRdb reprocessed the 5' RACE reads with MiXCR, giving one entry per CDR3 protein. This sample has a few hundred thousand distinct CDR3 sequences, with 5.5% to 8.5% found just once. The sample here was CD4+ T cells sorted from PBMCs, taken on the day of the yellow fever booster vaccination. These receptors were taken from a man aged 25 to 40 who received the YFV17D yellow fever vaccine. CDR3s include the opening cysteine and the closing phenylalanine or tryptophan. The order of the fields is CDR3 protein, D gene, V gene, J gene. A D gene is named only where the DNA matches it firmly.

cdr3_aa: CSAWTSGSYRGSYNEQFF
d_call: TRBD2
v_call: TRBV20-1
j_call: TRBJ2-1

cdr3_aa: CASSPGTDKNIQYF
d_call: NA
v_call: TRBV18
j_call: TRBJ2-4

cdr3_aa: CSARTSSSGRTTQYF
d_call: TRBD2
v_call: TRBV20-1
j_call: TRBJ2-5

cdr3_aa: CASSSPDRGHEQYF
d_call: TRBD1
v_call: TRBV11-2
j_call: TRBJ2-7

cdr3_aa: CASSLYPPGLAGGNEQFF
d_call: TRBD2
v_call: TRBV5-1
j_call: TRBJ2-1

cdr3_aa: CASSFFTGTSGSYEQYF
d_call: TRBD2
v_call: TRBV12-3/TRBV12-4
j_call: TRBJ2-7

cdr3_aa: CSASPSNQPQHF
d_call: NA
v_call: TRBV20-1
j_call: TRBJ1-5

cdr3_aa: CASSLDLRGAYEQYF
d_call: NA
v_call: TRBV11-2
j_call: TRBJ2-7

cdr3_aa: CASSQGGNTEAFF
d_call: NA
v_call: TRBV4-1
j_call: TRBJ1-1

cdr3_aa: CASSQETGFSQPQHF
d_call: NA
v_call: TRBV4-3
j_call: TRBJ1-5

cdr3_aa: CASGSWGYTF
d_call: NA
v_call: TRBV7-9
j_call: TRBJ1-2

cdr3_aa: CASSLGSTGSGNTIYF
d_call: TRBD1
v_call: TRBV7-6
j_call: TRBJ1-3

cdr3_aa: CSVEEQRDYEQYF
d_call: NA
v_call: TRBV29-1
j_call: TRBJ2-7

cdr3_aa: CASSYSRASLQETQYF
d_call: NA
v_call: TRBV6-2/TRBV6-3
j_call: TRBJ2-5

cdr3_aa: CSVGRTSGKGQFF
d_call: TRBD2
v_call: TRBV29-1
j_call: TRBJ2-1

cdr3_aa: CCASASGRAVFYEQYF
d_call: TRBD2
v_call: TRBV20-1
j_call: TRBJ2-7

cdr3_aa: CATSEGGQGTGNTIYF
d_call: TRBD1
v_call: TRBV24-1
j_call: TRBJ1-3

cdr3_aa: CASSYPGGPTNNEQFF
d_call: TRBD1
v_call: TRBV4-3
j_call: TRBJ2-1

cdr3_aa: CASTGLSSGRYEQYF
d_call: TRBD2
v_call: TRBV27
j_call: TRBJ2-7

cdr3_aa: CASSGQSGETQYF
d_call: NA
v_call: TRBV7-2
j_call: TRBJ2-5

cdr3_aa: CASSRQAADTQYF
d_call: NA
v_call: TRBV7-2
j_call: TRBJ2-3

cdr3_aa: CASSLRGNSLAKNIQYF
d_call: NA
v_call: TRBV7-2
j_call: TRBJ2-4

cdr3_aa: CASSLETGRVLYNEQFF
d_call: NA
v_call: TRBV11-2
j_call: TRBJ2-1

cdr3_aa: CASSPSRETLAKNIQYF
d_call: NA
v_call: TRBV7-2
j_call: TRBJ2-4